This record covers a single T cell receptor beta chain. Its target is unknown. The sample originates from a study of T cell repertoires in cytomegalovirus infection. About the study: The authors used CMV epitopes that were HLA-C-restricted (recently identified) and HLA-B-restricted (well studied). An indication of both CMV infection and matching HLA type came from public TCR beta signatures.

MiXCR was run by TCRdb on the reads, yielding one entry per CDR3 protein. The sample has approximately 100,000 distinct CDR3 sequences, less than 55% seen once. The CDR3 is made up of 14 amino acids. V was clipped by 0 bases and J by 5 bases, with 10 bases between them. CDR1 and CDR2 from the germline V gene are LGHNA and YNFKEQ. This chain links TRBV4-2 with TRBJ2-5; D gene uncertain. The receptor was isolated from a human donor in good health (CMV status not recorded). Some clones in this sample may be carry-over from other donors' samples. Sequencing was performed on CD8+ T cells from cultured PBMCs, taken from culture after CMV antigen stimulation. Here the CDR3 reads CASSQEYRGETQYF. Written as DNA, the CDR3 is TGTGCCAGCAGCCAAGAATACCGCGGTGAGACCCAGTACTTC.